This T cell receptor beta chain came from a study of control samples from healthy donors and cancer patients. Germline values: CDR1 MNHEY, CDR2 SVGAGI. The V and J ends lost 2 bases and 5 bases, in that order; junction bases with no gene match: 9. CDR3 size: 16 residues. Method: immunoSEQ multiplex PCR; TCRdb's copy keeps in-frame clones and lacks some. The sample carries tens of thousands of clones, 70% to 85% recorded once. This chain joins TRBV6-5 and TRBJ2-3, with 8 bases matching TRBD2. This clonotype was sampled from an older man with lung cancer. The material sequenced was PBMCs. Written as DNA, the CDR3 is TGTGCCAGCAGTTACGGCGGGGGGTTCCTTGGAGATACGCAGTATTTT. This codes for CASSYGGGFLGDTQYF.